This T cell receptor (beta chain) derives from a study of cytomegalovirus exposure and HLA in healthy donors. General study points: The likely origin of a cluster of highly shared sequence variants was a sequencing artifact. Rare TCR sequences predominated, though certain public TCRs were found in many donors. Reportedly, a later analysis found an Asian-associated ancestry cluster had fewer N-insertions than the roughly 630-donor mean.

Note on this clone: Its antigen is as yet unknown.

The PCR was carried out with 60 Vbeta primers and 13 Jbeta primers. Assay: immunoSEQ multiplex PCR; the TCRdb copy retains only in-frame clones and omits some. Its listing shows 100,000 or so clones. The CDR3 is 14 residues long. J lost 10 bases, V lost 6 bases, and 10 bases had no gene match. Germline assignment: CDR1 LNHDA and CDR2 SQIVND (reference sequence). Sequenced: PBMCs. The source is a woman between 25 and 40 years old in good health and CMV-seronegative. This chain joins TRBV19 and TRBJ1-4, with 8 nucleotides matching TRBD1. The CDR3 here is CASSTGDRGGKLFF. DNA for the CDR3: TGTGCCAGTAGCACCGGAGACAGGGGTGGAAAACTGTTTTTT. Together with reference TRBV19 and TRBJ1-4, the CDR3 gives the full variable domain: DGGITQSPKYLFRKEGQNVTLSCEQNLNHDAMYWYRQDPGQGLRLIYYSQIVNDFQKGDIAEGYSVSREKKESFPLTVTSAQKNPTAFYLCASSTGDRGGKLFFGSGTQLSVL.